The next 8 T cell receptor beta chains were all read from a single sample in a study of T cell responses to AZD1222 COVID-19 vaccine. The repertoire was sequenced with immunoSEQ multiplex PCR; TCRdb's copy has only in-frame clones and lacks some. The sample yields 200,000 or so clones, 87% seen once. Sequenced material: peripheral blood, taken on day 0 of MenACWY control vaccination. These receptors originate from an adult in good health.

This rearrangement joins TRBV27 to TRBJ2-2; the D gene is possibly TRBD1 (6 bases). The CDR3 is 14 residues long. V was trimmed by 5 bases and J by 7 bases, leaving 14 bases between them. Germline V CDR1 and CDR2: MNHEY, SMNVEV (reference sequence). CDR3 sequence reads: CASSHGTRGGELFF. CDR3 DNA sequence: TGTGCCAGCAGTCACGGGACACGGGGCGGGGAGCTGTTTTTT.

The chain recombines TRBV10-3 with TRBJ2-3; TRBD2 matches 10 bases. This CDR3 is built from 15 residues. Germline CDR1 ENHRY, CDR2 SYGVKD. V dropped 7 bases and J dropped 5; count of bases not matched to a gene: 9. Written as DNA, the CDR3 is TGTGCCATCACTTATAGCGGGGGGCCGCTAGATACGCAGTATTTT. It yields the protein CAITYSGGPLDTQYF.

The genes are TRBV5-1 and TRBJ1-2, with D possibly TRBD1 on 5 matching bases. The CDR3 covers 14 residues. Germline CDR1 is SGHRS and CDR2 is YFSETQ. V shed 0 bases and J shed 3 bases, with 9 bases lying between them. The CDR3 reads CASSLGGVDYGYTF. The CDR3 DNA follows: TGCGCCAGCAGCTTGGGAGGGGTAGACTATGGCTACACCTTC.

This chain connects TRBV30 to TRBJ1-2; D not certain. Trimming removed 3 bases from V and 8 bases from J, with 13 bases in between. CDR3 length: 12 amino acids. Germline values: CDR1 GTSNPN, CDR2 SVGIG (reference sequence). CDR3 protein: CAWSEHGVGYTF. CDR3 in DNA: TGTGCCTGGAGCGAGCACGGAGTGGGCTACACCTTC.

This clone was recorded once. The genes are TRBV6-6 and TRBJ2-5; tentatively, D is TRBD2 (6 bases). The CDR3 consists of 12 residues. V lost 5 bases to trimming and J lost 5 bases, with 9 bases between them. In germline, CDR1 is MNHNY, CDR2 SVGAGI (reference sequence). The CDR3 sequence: CASSLATETQYF. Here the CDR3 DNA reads TGTGCCAGCAGTCTAGCGACCGAGACCCAGTACTTC.

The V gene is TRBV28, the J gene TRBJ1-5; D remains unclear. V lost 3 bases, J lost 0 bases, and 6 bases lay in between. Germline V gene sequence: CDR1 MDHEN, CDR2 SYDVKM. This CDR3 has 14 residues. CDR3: CASSFPDSNQPQHF. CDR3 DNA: TGTGCCAGCAGTTTTCCCGATAGCAATCAGCCCCAGCATTTT.

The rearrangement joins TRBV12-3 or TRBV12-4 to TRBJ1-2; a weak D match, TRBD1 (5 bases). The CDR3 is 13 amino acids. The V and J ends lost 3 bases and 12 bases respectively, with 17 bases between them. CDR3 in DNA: TGTGCCAGCAGTTTTGGGACCATCGGGGTCAACACCTTC. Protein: CASSFGTIGVNTF.

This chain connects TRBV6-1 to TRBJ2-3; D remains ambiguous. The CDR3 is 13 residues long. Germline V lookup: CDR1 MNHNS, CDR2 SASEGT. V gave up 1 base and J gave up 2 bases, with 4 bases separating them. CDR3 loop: CASSEGNTDTQYF. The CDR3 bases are TGTGCCAGCAGTGAAGGGAACACAGATACGCAGTATTTT.